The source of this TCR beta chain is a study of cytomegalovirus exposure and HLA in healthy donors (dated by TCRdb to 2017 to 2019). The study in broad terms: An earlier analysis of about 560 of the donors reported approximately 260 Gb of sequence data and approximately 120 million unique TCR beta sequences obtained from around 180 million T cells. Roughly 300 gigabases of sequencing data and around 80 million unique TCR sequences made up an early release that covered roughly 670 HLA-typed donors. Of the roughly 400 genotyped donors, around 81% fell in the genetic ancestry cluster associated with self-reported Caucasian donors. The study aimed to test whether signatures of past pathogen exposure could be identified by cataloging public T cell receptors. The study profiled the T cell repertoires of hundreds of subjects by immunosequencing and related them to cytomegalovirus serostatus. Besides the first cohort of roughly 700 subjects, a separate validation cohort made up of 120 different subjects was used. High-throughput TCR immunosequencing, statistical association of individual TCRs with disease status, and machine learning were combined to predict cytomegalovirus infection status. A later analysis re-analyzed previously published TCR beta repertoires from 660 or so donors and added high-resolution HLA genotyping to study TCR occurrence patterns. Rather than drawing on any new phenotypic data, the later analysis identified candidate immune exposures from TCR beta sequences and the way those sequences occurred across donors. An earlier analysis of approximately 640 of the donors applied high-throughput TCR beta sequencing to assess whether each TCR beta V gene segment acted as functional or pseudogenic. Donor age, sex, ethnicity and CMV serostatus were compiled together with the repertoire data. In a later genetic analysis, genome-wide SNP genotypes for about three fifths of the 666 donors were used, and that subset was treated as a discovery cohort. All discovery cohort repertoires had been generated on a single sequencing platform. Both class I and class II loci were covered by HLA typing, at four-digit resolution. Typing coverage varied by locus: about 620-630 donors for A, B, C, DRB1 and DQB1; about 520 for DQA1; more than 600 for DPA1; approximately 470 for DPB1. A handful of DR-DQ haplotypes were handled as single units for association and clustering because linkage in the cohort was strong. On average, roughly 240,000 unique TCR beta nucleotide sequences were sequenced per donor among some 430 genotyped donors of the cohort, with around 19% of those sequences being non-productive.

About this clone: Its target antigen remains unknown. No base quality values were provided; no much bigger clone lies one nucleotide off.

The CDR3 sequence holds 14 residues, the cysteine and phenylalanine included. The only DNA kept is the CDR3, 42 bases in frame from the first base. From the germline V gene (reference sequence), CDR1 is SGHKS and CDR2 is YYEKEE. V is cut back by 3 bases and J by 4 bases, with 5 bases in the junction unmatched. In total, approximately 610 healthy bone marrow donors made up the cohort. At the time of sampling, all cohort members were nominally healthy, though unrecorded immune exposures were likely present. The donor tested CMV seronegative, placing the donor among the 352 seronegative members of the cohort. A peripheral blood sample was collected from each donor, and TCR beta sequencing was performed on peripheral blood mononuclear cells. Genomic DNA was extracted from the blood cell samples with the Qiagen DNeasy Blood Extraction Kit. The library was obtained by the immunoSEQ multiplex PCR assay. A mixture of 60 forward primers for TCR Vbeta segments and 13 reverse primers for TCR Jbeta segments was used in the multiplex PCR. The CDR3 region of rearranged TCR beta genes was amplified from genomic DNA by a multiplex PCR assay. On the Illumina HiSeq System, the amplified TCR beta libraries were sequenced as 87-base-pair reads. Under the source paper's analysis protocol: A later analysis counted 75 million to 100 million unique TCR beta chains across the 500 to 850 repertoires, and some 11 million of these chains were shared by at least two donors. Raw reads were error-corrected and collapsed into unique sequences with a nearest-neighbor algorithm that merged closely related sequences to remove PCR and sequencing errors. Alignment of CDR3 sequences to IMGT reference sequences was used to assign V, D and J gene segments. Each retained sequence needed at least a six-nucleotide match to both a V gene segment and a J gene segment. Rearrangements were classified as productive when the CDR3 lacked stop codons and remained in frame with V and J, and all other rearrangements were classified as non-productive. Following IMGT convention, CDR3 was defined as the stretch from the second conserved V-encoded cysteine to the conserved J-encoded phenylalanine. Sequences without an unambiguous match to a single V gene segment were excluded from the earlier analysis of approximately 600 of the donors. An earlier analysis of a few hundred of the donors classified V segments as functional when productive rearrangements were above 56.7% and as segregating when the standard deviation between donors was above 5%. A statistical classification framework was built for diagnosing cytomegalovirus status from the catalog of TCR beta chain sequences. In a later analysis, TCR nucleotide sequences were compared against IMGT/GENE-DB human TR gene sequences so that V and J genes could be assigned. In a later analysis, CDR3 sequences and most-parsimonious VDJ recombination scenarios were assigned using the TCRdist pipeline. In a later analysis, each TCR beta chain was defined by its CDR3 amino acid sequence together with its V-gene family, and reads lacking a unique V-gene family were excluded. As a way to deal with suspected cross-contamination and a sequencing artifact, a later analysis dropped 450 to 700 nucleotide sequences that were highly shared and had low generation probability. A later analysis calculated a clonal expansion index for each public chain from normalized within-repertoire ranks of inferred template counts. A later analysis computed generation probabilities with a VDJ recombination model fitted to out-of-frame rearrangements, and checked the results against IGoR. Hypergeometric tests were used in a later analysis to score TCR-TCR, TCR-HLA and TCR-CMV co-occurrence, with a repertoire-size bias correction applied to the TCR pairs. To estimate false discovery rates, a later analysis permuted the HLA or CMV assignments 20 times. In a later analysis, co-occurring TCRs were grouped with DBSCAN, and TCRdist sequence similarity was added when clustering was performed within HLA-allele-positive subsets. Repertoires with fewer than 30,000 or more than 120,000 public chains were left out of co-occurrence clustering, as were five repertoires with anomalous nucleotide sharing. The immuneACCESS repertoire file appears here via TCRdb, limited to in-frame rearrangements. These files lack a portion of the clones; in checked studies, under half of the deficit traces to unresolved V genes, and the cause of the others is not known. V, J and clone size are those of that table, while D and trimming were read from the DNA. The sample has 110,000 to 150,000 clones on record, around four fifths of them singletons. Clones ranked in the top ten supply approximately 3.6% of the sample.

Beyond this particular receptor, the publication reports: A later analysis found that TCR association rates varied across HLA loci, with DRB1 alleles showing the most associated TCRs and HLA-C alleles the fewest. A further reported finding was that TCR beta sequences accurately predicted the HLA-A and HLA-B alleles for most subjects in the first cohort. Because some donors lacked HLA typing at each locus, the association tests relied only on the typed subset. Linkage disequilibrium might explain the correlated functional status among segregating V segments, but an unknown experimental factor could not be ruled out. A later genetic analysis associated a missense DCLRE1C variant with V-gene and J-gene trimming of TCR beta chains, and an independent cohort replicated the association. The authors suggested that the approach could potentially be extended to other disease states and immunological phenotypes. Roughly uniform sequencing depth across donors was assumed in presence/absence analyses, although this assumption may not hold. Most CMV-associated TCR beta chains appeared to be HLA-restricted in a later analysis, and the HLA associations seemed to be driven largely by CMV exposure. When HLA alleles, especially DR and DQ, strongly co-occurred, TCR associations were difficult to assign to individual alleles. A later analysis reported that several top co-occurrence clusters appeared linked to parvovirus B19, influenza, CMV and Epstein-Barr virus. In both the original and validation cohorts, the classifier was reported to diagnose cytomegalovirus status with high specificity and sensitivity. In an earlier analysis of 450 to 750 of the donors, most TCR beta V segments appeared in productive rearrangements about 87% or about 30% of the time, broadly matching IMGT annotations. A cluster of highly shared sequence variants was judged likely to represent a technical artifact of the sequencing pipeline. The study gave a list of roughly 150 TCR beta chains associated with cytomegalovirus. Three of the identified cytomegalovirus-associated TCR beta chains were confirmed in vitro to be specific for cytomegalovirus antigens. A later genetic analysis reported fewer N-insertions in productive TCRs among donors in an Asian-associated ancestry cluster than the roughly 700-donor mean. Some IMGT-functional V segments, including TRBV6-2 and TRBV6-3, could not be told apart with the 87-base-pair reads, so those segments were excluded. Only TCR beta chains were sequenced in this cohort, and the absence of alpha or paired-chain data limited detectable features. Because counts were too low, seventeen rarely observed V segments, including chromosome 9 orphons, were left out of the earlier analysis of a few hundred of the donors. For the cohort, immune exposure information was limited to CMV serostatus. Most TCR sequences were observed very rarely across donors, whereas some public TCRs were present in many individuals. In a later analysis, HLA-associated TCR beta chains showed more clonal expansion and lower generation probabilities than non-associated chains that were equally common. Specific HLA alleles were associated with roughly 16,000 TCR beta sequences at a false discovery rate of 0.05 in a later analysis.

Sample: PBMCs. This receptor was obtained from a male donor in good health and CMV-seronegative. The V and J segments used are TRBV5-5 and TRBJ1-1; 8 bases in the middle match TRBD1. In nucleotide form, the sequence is TGTGCCAGCAGCTGGGGTACAGGGGGCACTGAAGCTTTCTTT. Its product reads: CASSWGTGGTEAFF.